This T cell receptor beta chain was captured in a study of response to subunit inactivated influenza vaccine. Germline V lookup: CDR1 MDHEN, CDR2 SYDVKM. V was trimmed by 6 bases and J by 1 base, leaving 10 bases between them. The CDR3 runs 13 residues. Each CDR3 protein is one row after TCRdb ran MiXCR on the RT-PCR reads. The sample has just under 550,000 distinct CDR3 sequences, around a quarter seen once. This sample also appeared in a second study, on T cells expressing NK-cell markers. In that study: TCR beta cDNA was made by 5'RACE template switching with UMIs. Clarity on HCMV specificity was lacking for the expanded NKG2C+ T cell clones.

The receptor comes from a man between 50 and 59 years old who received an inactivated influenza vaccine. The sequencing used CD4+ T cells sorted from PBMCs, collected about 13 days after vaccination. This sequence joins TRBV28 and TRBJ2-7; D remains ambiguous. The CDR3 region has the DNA TGTGCCAGCAGGCGAGCTGTATCCTACGAGCAGTACTTC. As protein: CASRRAVSYEQYF. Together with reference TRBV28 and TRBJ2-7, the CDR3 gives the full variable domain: DVKVTQSSRYLVKRTGEKVFLECVQDMDHENMFWYRQDPGLGLRLIYFSYDVKMKEKGDIPEGYSVSREKKERFSLILESASTNQTSMYLCASRRAVSYEQYFGPGTRLTVT.